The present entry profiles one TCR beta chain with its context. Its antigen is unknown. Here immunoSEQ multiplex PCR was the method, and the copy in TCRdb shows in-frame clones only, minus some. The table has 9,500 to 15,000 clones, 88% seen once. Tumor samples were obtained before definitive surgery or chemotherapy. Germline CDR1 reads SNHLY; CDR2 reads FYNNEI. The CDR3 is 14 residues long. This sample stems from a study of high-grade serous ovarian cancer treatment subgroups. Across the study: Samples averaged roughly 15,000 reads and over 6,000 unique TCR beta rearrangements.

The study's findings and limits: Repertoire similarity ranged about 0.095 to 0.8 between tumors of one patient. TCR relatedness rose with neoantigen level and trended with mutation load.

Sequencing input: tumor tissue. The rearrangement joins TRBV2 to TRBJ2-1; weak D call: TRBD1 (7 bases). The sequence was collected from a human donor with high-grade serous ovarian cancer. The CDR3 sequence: CSTRLGGRVDEQFF. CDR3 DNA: TGTTCGACTAGGTTAGGGGGCCGGGTGGATGAGCAGTTCTTC.